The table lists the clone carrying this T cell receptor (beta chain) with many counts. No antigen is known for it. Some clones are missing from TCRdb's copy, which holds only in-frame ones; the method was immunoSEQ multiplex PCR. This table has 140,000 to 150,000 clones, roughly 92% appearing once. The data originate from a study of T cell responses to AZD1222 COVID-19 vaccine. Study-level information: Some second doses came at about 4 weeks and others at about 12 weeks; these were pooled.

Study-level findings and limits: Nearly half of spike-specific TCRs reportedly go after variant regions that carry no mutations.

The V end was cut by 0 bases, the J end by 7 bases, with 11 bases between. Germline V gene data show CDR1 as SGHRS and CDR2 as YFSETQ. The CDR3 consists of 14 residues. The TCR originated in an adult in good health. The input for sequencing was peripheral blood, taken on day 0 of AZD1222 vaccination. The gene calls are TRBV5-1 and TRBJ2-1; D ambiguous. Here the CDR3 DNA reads TGCGCCAGCAGCTTGGGGCTAATTAGTAATGAGCAGTTCTTC. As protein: CASSLGLISNEQFF.